Listed here is a single T cell receptor beta chain. The authors' processing: From reference gene primer amplification, estimates of nucleated cell counts were derived. Measured with immunoSEQ multiplex PCR; TCRdb has only the in-frame clones, and not every one. V, J and clone size are those of that table, while D and trimming were read from the DNA. The sample lists 130,000 to 150,000 clones, about 88% seen once, with 2.6% in the top ten. Germline V gives CDR1 SGHTS, CDR2 YDEGEE. Between the trimmed V and J ends, which lost 0 bases and 8 bases, there was a span of 20 bases. CDR3 length equals 16 residues. The data were taken from a study of blood T cell repertoires in COVID-19. Background on the study: COVID-19 samples from acute and convalescent phases originated in the United States, Italy and Spain.

This TCR derives from a human donor with acute or convalescent COVID-19. The donor label of this sample is uncertain. The V call is TRBV5-8, the J call TRBJ1-2; D unresolved. Sequences were obtained from peripheral blood. The CDR3 coding sequence is TGTGCCAGCAGCTTGGCAACCGTAGTAACAGTTCGAGGCTACACCTTC. It is translated as CASSLATVVTVRGYTF. The whole variable domain, remainder taken from reference TRBV5-8 and TRBJ1-2, is EAGVTQSPTHLIKTRGQQATLRCSPISGHTSVYWYQQALGLGLQFLLWYDEGEERNRGNFPPRFSGRQFPNYSSELNVNALELEDSALYLCASSLATVVTVRGYTFGSGTRLTVV.